Presented here are 25 T cell receptor beta chains from one specimen sequenced in a study of blood T cell repertoires in COVID-19. TCRdb keeps only in-frame clones here, not all; method: immunoSEQ multiplex PCR. Of 100,000 to 150,000 clones detected, about 83% appear once; the ten largest clones hold approximately 12%. The source material was peripheral blood. These TCRs come from a man aged 55 to 70 with acute or convalescent COVID-19.

The rearrangement uses TRBV29-1 and TRBJ2-1; a possible D gene is TRBD2 (6 bases). CDR1 and CDR2 from the germline V gene are SQVTM and ANQGSEA. The CDR3 consists of 13 residues. Trimming cost V 7 bases and J 8 bases, with 18 bases left between them. This CDR3 is CSASGSARDEQFF. Here the CDR3 DNA reads TGCAGCGCGAGCGGGTCAGCACGGGATGAGCAGTTCTTC.

This clone was observed a few times. The chain is built from TRBV11-2 and TRBJ2-7; TRBD2 matches 11 bases. The ends lost 6 bases at V and 3 bases at J; junction bases unmatched: 4. The germline V gene has CDR1 SGHAT and CDR2 FQNNGV. The CDR3 is 14 amino acids. CDR3 amino acids: CASRTGLADYEQYF. In DNA form, the CDR3 reads TGTGCCAGCAGGACGGGACTAGCGGACTACGAGCAGTACTTC.

The V and J genes are TRBV10-3 and TRBJ2-7; a weak D match, TRBD2 (5 bases). CDR1 and CDR2 from the germline V gene are ENHRY and SYGVKD. The CDR3 covers 15 residues. Trimming cost V 6 bases and J 2 bases, with 17 bases left between them. For the CDR3, the DNA is TGTGCCATCAGGGCTGTTGGAGGACCGGCCTACGAGCAGTACTTC. It codes for CAIRAVGGPAYEQYF.

The gene calls are TRBV28 and TRBJ1-5, with a possible D match to TRBD1 (6 bases). The CDR3 has 17 amino acids. CDR1 MDHEN and CDR2 SYDVKM come from the germline V gene. V was pared by 5 bases and J by 0 bases, with 17 bases between. The CDR3 bases are TGTGCCAGCAGTAAACGGGGGGGCAGTTATAGCAATCAGCCCCAGCATTTT. This sequence encodes CASSKRGGSYSNQPQHF.

This chain joins TRBV11-2 and TRBJ2-1; D ambiguous. Germline values: CDR1 SGHAT, CDR2 FQNNGV. V was shortened by 1 base and J by 3 bases, with 4 bases between the two germline ends. The CDR3 sequence is 13 residues long. CDR3 loop: CASSLGHYNEQFF. The CDR3 DNA reads TGTGCCAGCAGCTTAGGGCACTACAATGAGCAGTTCTTC.

The rearrangement uses TRBV29-1 and TRBJ2-7; perhaps TRBD2 as D (6 bases). Germline-derived CDR1 and CDR2 are SQVTM and ANQGSEA. The CDR3 totals 12 residues. V gave up 4 bases and J gave up 2 bases, with 9 bases separating them. For the CDR3, the DNA is TGCAGCGTTGGGGAGGATACCTACGAGCAGTACTTC. Translated, it gives CSVGEDTYEQYF.

This chain uses TRBV4-1 with TRBJ1-4; the D is unclear. Germline V lookup: CDR1 MGHRA, CDR2 YSYEKL. This CDR3 contains 15 residues. Trimming cost V 3 bases and J 0 bases, with 8 bases left between them. The CDR3 here is CASSHTSATNEKLFF. The CDR3 nucleotides read TGCGCCAGCAGCCACACATCTGCAACTAATGAAAAACTGTTTTTT.

The chain combines TRBV7-9 with TRBJ2-5, with TRBD2 as a possible D gene (8 bases). Germline V CDR1 and CDR2: SEHNR, FQNEAQ (reference sequence). There are 15 residues in the CDR3. V lost 1 base, J lost 5 bases, and 14 bases lay in between. CDR3 protein: CASSLGVAGQETQYF. The CDR3 nucleotides read TGTGCCAGCAGCTTAGGAGTAGCGGGACAGGAGACCCAGTACTTC.

This clone was found a few times. The gene calls are TRBV19 and TRBJ2-1; TRBD2 matches 10 bases. CDR1 and CDR2 (germline): LNHDA, SQIVND (reference sequence). This CDR3 region has 14 residues. The trim removed 3 bases at V and 10 bases at J, leaving 6 bases unmatched. This CDR3 reads CASSILAGVGEQFF. CDR3 DNA sequence: TGTGCCAGTAGTATTCTAGCGGGAGTTGGAGAGCAGTTCTTC.

The chain uses TRBV11-2 and TRBJ2-7; D unresolved. The CDR3 covers 13 residues. The germline gives CDR1 SGHAT, CDR2 FQNNGV. V was clipped by 4 bases and J by 2 bases, with 9 bases between them. For the CDR3, the DNA is TGTGCCAGCAGCTCCACAGTAGCCTACGAGCAGTACTTC. It yields the protein CASSSTVAYEQYF.

The chain carries TRBV6-5 and TRBJ2-7; unclear D gene. Germline CDR1 is MNHEY and CDR2 is SVGAGI. The CDR3 is 12 amino acids. Trimming removed 6 bases at V and 6 bases at J, with 12 bases between. The CDR3 protein is CASSLTRSEQYF. CDR3 nucleotides: TGTGCCAGCAGCCTCACGAGGTCCGAGCAGTACTTC.

The gene calls are TRBV7-3 and TRBJ1-1, with TRBD1 as a possible D gene (5 bases). Germline CDR1 is SGHTA and CDR2 is FQGTGA. The V and J ends lost 0 bases and 2 bases respectively, with 10 bases between them. The CDR3 has 15 residues. CDR3 region: CASSLTGAKNTEAFF. The CDR3 DNA is TGTGCCAGCAGCTTAACAGGGGCCAAAAACACTGAAGCTTTCTTT.

This clone has a count of ten or more. The chain recombines TRBV24-1 with TRBJ1-1; a possible D gene is TRBD1 (6 bases). CDR1 is KGHDR and CDR2 is SFDVKD in the germline V gene. CDR3 length: 15 residues. The V gene lost 7 bases and the J gene lost 0 bases, with 14 bases spanning the gap. The CDR3 here is CATSDKQGLNTEAFF. CDR3 DNA: TGTGCCACCAGCGATAAACAGGGATTGAACACTGAAGCTTTCTTT.

V is TRBV28 and J is TRBJ1-6; D ambiguous. Germline values: CDR1 MDHEN, CDR2 SYDVKM. The CDR3 consists of 14 residues. V was pared by 6 bases and J by 8 bases, with 14 bases between. The CDR3 here is CASRGGMEYSPLHF. In nucleotides, the CDR3 is TGTGCCAGCAGGGGAGGGATGGAATATTCACCCCTCCACTTT.

The rearrangement joins TRBV6-4 to TRBJ1-2; D might be TRBD1 (6 bases). The CDR3 spans 14 residues. Germline V CDR1 and CDR2: MRHNA, SNTAGT. The ends were cut back, 6 bases at V and 4 bases at J, with 15 bases in the middle. The DNA of the CDR3 is TGTGCCAGCAGCCCGGACAGTTCTAGCTATGGCTACACCTTC. Residues: CASSPDSSSYGYTF.

The chain employs TRBV10-2 and TRBJ2-1; the D gene is possibly TRBD1 (6 bases). The CDR3 covers 14 residues. The V end was cut by 7 bases, the J end by 2 bases, with 12 bases between. CDR1 and CDR2 (germline): WSHSY, SAAADI. The CDR3 bases are TGCGCCAGCATTGCGACAGGTGCCTACAATGAGCAGTTCTTC. It codes for CASIATGAYNEQFF.

This sequence joins TRBV3-1 (or the pseudogene TRBV3-2) and TRBJ2-3; 9 bases are a match to TRBD2. The CDR3 is made up of 15 amino acids. J lost 5 bases, V lost 2 bases, and 5 bases had no gene match. Looked up from germline, CDR1 is LGHDT and CDR2 is YNNKEL (reference sequence). The CDR3 is CASSQRAGGIDTQYF. DNA of the CDR3: TGTGCCAGCAGCCAAAGAGCGGGAGGTATAGATACGCAGTATTTT.

This clone has just a few counts. The J gene is TRBJ1-1, the V gene TRBV7-9; 8 bases are shared with TRBD1. J was trimmed by 10 bases and V by 3 bases; bases with no gene match: 10. The germline V gene encodes CDR1 SEHNR and CDR2 FQNEAQ (reference sequence). This CDR3 contains 14 residues. The CDR3 region has the DNA TGTGCCAGCAGCTTCGGACAGGGCGAGAGCGGAGCTTTCTTT. Translated: CASSFGQGESGAFF.

CDR3 sequence reads: CASRVGGSGNTIYF. The DNA for the CDR3 is TGTGCCAGCCGAGTCGGGGGGTCTGGAAACACCATATATTTT. This chain uses TRBV25-1 with TRBJ1-3, with D possibly TRBD1 on 5 matching bases. Trimming left V 8 bases short and J 1 base short, with 12 bases between. From germline, CDR1 is MGHDK and CDR2 SYGVNS. The CDR3 is 14 amino acids.

This chain connects TRBV28 to TRBJ1-1; D may be TRBD1 (6 bases). CDR1 and CDR2 from the germline V gene are MDHEN and SYDVKM. This CDR3 contains 14 residues. V was shortened by 0 bases and J by 3 bases, with 8 bases between the two germline ends. In nucleotides, the CDR3 is TGTGCCAGCAGTTTATGGGGGGCCCACACTGAAGCTTTCTTT. It specifies CASSLWGAHTEAFF.

The rearrangement joins TRBV28 to TRBJ2-1; 9 bases fit TRBD1. Germline V gene lookup returns CDR1 MDHEN and CDR2 SYDVKM. The V segment lost 3 bases and the J segment 5 bases; nucleotides outside the gene matches: 5. The CDR3 is 15 residues long. CDR3 nucleotides: TGTGCCAGCAGTTTCACAGGGGGCTCTCACAATGAGCAGTTCTTC. Protein product: CASSFTGGSHNEQFF.

J is TRBJ1-1 and V is TRBV27; 8 bases are a match to TRBD1. Germline CDR1 and CDR2: MNHEY and SMNVEV (reference sequence). V was pared by 0 bases and J by 4 bases, with 4 bases of the junction left unmatched. This CDR3 has 15 residues. CDR3: CASSLSQGAVTEAFF. The DNA for the CDR3 is TGTGCCAGCAGTTTATCGCAGGGGGCGGTCACTGAAGCTTTCTTT.

The chain combines TRBV5-4 with TRBJ1-2; TRBD1 agrees at 8 bases. This CDR3 is 15 amino acids long. Trimming at V came to 3 bases and at J to 8 bases, leaving 12 bases not matched to a gene. Germline-derived CDR1 and CDR2 are SGHNT and YYREEE (reference sequence). For the CDR3, the DNA is TGTGCCAGCAGCTACGGACAGGGCTCTTTGAGAGGCTACACCTTC. Its protein is CASSYGQGSLRGYTF.

This chain joins TRBV6-4 and TRBJ2-1, with D possibly matching TRBD2 (5 bases). Germline V gene sequence: CDR1 MRHNA, CDR2 SNTAGT. The V end was cut by 4 bases, the J end by 8 bases, with 9 bases between. This CDR3 is 12 amino acids long. The CDR3 DNA reads as TGTGCCAGCAGTGTTACCGGGGATGAGCAGTTCTTC. Protein product: CASSVTGDEQFF.

This clone was detected once. The chain has TRBV12-3 or TRBV12-4 and TRBJ2-2; a possible D gene is TRBD2 (5 bases). CDR3 length: 12 amino acids. The V gene lost 6 bases and the J gene lost 12 bases, with 14 bases spanning the gap. CDR3 sequence (DNA): TGTGCCAGCAGCCGCGAGGGCCTGAAGCTGTTTTTT. This codes for CASSREGLKLFF.